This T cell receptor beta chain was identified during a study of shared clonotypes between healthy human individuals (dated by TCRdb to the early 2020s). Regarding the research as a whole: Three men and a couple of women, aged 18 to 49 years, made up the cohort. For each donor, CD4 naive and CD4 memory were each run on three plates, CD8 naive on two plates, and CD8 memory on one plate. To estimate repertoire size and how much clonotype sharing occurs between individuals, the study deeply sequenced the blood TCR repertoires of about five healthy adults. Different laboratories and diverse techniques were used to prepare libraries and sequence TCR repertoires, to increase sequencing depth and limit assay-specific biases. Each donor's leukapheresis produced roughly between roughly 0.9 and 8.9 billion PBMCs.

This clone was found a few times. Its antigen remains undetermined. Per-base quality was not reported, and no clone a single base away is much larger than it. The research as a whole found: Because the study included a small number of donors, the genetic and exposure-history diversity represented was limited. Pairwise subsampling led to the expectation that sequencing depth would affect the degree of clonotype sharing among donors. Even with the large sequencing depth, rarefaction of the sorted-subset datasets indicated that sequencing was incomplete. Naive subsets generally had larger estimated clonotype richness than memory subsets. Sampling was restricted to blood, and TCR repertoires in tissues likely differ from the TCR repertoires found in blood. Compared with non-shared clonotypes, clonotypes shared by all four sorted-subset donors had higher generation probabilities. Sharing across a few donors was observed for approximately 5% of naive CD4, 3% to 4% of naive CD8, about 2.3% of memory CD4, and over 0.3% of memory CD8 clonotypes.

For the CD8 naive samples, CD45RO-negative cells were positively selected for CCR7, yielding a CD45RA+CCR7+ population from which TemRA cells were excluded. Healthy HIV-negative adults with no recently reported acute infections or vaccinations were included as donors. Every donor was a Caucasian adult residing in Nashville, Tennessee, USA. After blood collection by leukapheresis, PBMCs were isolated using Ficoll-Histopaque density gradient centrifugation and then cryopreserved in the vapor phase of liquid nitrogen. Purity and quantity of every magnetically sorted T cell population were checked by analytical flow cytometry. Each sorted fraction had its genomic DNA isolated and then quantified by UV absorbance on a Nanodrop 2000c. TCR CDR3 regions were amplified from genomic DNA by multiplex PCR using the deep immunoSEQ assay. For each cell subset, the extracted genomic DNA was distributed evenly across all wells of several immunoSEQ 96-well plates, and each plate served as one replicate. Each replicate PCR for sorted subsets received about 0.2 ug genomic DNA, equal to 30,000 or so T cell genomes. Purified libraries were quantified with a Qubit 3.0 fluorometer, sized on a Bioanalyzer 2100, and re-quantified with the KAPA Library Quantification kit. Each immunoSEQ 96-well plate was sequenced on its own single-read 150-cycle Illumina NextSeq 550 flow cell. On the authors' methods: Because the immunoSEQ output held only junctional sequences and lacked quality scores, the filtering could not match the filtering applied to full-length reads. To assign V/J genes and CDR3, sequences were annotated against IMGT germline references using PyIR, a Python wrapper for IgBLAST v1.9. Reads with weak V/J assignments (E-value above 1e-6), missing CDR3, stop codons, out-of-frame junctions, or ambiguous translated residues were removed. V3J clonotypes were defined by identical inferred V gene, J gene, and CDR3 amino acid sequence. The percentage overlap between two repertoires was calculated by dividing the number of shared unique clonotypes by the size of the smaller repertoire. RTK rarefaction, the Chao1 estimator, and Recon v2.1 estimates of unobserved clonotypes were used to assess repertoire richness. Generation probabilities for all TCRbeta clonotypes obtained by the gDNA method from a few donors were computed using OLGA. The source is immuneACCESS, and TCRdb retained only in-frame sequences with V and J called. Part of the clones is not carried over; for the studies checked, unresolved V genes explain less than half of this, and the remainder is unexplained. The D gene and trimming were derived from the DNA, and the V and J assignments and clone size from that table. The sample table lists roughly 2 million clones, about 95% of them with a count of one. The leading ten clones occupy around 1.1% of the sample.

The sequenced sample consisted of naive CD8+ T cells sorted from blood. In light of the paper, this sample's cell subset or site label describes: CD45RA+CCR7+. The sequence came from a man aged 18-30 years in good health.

The bases read TGTGCCAGCTTCCCACAGGGGATAAAGACCGGGGAGCTGTTTTTT. It is translated as CASFPQGIKTGELFF. Rearrangement joined TRBV2 to TRBJ2-2; 7 junctional bases match TRBD1. According to the germline V gene, CDR1 reads SNHLY and CDR2 reads FYNNEI. Trimming takes 8 bases off V and 5 bases off J; junction bases not matched to a gene: 11. Taken from cysteine to phenylalanine, the CDR3 has 15 residues. The retained sequence is limited to the CDR3, 45 bases, with the frame set at the first base. Full variable domain (CDR3 extended with the reference TRBV2 and TRBJ2-2 proteins): EPEVTQTPSHQVTQMGQEVILRCVPISNHLYFYWYRQILGQKVEFLVSFYNNEISEKSEIFDDQFSVERPDGSNFTLKIRSTKLEDSAMYFCASFPQGIKTGELFFGEGSRLTVL.